The 14 T cell receptor beta chains below all came from one sample that was sequenced in a study of long-term antiretroviral therapy in people with HIV. Survey-level resolution applied to immunoSEQ assay v3.0. Profiled with immunoSEQ multiplex PCR; TCRdb holds only in-frame clones, not every one. The sample carries 25,000 to 30,000 clones, approximately 85% recorded once. Material: unsorted PBMCs, obtained 2.9 years after starting antiretroviral therapy. The receptors were gathered from a man aged 45 to 65 with HIV.

Written as DNA, the CDR3 is TGTGCCAGCAGCCCAGCAGCTTACACTGAAGCTTTCTTT. Protein sequence: CASSPAAYTEAFF. The chain is built from TRBV9 and TRBJ1-1, with D unclear. In germline, CDR1 is SGDLS, CDR2 YYNGEE. This CDR3 comprises 13 residues. Trimming cost V 4 bases and J 3 bases, with 10 bases left between them.

This clone was found once. The V and J genes are TRBV4-3 and TRBJ2-1, with D unresolved. V was trimmed by 0 bases and J by 6 bases, leaving 15 bases between them. Germline V CDR1 and CDR2: LGHNA, YSLEER. This CDR3 has 16 residues. The CDR3 here is CASSQDRARIPNEQFF. The CDR3 nucleotides read TGCGCCAGCAGCCAAGATCGAGCACGTATTCCCAATGAGCAGTTCTTC.

The J gene is TRBJ1-3, the V gene TRBV6-6; 9 bases agree with TRBD1. The CDR3 extends over 14 amino acids. Germline V gives CDR1 MNHNY, CDR2 SVGAGI (reference sequence). J was trimmed by 14 bases and V by 0 bases; bases with no gene match: 8. As DNA, the CDR3 is TGTGCCAGCAGTTACTCCCCCGGGACAGGGCTCCTATATTTT. It codes for CASSYSPGTGLLYF.

V is TRBV28 and J is TRBJ1-2; D might be TRBD1 (6 bases). The CDR3 runs 15 residues. Germline V gene data show CDR1 as MDHEN and CDR2 as SYDVKM. Trimming took 3 bases from V and 5 from J, leaving 16 bases between them. This chain's CDR3 is CASSFPRGRSYGYTF. The CDR3 DNA sequence: TGTGCCAGCAGTTTCCCCAGGGGACGGTCATATGGCTACACCTTC.

This clone was picked up a small number of times. This chain links TRBV9 with TRBJ2-7, with no clear D. The germline CDR1 and CDR2 sequences are SGDLS and YYNGEE. The CDR3 is 15 residues long. The germline V and J ends were trimmed by 4 bases and 2 bases, with 16 bases remaining between them. CDR3 protein: CASSQGSELPYEQYF. DNA for the CDR3: TGTGCCAGCAGCCAAGGCAGTGAGCTCCCCTACGAGCAGTACTTC.

The gene calls are TRBV5-8 and TRBJ1-2; D not resolved. Trimming pared 1 base from V and 3 bases from J, leaving 10 bases between. This CDR3 has 14 amino acids. Looked up from germline, CDR1 is SGHTS and CDR2 is YDEGEE. The CDR3 reads CASSLNLGDYGYTF. As DNA, the CDR3 is TGTGCCAGCAGCTTGAACCTCGGTGACTATGGCTACACCTTC.

The chain carries TRBV2 and TRBJ2-7, with a tentative D call TRBD1 (6 bases). Germline-derived CDR1 and CDR2 are SNHLY and FYNNEI. V lost 7 bases to trimming and J lost 3 bases, with 16 bases between them. The CDR3 totals 14 residues. For the CDR3, the DNA is TGTGCCAGCAACAGACAGGCCACAAGCTACGAGCAGTACTTC. Translating it yields CASNRQATSYEQYF.

This clone occurred once. The chain is built from TRBV28 and TRBJ1-1, with D perhaps matching TRBD1 (5 bases). V lost 10 bases, J lost 2 bases, and 14 bases lay in between. Germline loops: CDR1 MDHEN, CDR2 SYDVKM. This CDR3 comprises 13 residues. The CDR3 nucleotides are TGTGCCACCCACCTGACAGCTAACACTGAAGCTTTCTTT. Translation: CATHLTANTEAFF.

CDR3: CAWSVWSPRTGGRDTQYF. DNA of the CDR3: TGTGCCTGGAGTGTATGGTCCCCCCGGACAGGGGGGCGAGATACGCAGTATTTT. This sequence joins TRBV30 and TRBJ2-3; TRBD1 agrees at 10 bases. After removal of 0 bases from V and 5 bases from J, the junction contained 14 bases not matched to a gene. The CDR3 runs to 18 residues. CDR1 GTSNPN and CDR2 SVGIG come from the germline V gene (reference sequence). Complete variable domain (other parts from reference TRBV30 and TRBJ2-3): SQTIHQWPATLVQPVGSPLSLECTVEGTSNPNLYWYRQAAGRGLQLLFYSVGIGQISSEVPQNLSASRPQDRQFILSSKKLLLSDSGFYLCAWSVWSPRTGGRDTQYFGPGTRLTVL.

The CDR3 region has the DNA TGTGCCAGCTGGGGGGATACGCAGTATTTT. It specifies CASWGDTQYF. The chain joins TRBV6-5 to TRBJ2-3; either TRBD1 or TRBD2 may supply D (5 bases each). Trimming took off 8 bases at V and 6 bases at J, with 6 bases between the two ends. The CDR3 extends over 10 amino acids. Germline V CDR1 and CDR2: MNHEY, SVGAGI.

The gene calls are TRBV7-3 and TRBJ1-1, with D maybe TRBD1 (5 bases). Trimming took off 5 bases at V and 0 bases at J, with 7 bases between the two ends. CDR3 length equals 13 residues. Germline values: CDR1 SGHTA, CDR2 FQGTGA. The CDR3 DNA follows: TGTGCCAGCAGCCTGACAGTGAACACTGAAGCTTTCTTT. It codes for CASSLTVNTEAFF.

The J gene is TRBJ2-1, the V gene TRBV4-3; 10 bases map to TRBD2. Germline values: CDR1 LGHNA, CDR2 YSLEER. The J segment lost 4 bases and the V segment lost 0 bases, leaving 6 bases of the junction unmatched. The CDR3 covers 17 residues. The CDR3 DNA reads TGCGCCAGCAGCCAAGAGTTTAGCGGGGGGCTTTACAATGAGCAGTTCTTC. Protein: CASSQEFSGGLYNEQFF.

The gene calls are TRBV11-2 and TRBJ2-7; D might be TRBD1 (5 bases). Trimming left V 5 bases short and J 6 bases short, with 14 bases between. Germline CDR1 SGHAT, CDR2 FQNNGV. CDR3 length: 13 amino acids. The CDR3 here is CASSPPGRGEQYF. CDR3 nucleotides: TGTGCCAGCAGCCCCCCCGGAAGGGGCGAGCAGTACTTC.

A remark on this clone: One end of the junction fails to match germline, which may point to a read error. The J gene is TRBJ2-1, the V gene TRBV7-7, with 8 bases lining up with TRBD2. Germline V gene data show CDR1 as SSHAT and CDR2 as FNYEAQ (reference sequence). The CDR3 sequence is 15 residues long. In DNA, the CDR3 is TGTGCTAGCAGCTTAGGTAGCGGGGCGTTCAATGAGCAGTTCTTC. It is translated as CASSLGSGAFNEQFF.